The present T cell receptor (beta chain) was sequenced within a study of neurological immune-mediated disorders (dated by TCRdb to about 2019). Context from the whole study: Using UMI-based sequencing, the study compared peripheral blood TCR-beta repertoires from patients with HTLV-I-associated myelopathy (HAM/TSP), patients with multiple sclerosis, and healthy controls. The 90 to 120 TCR-beta libraries covered PBMC samples along with longitudinal samples, technical triplicates, and paired sorted CD4+ and CD8+ T-cell subsets. The cohort comprised 68 subjects: 15 or so HAM/TSP patients, approximately 34 multiple sclerosis patients and about 20 healthy controls. The paper as a whole reports these results and caveats: Across subjects, expanded clones never shared an identical CDR3 amino acid sequence, which suggests that the TCR-beta repertoires in every group were private. TCR clonal expansion was highest in HAM/TSP patients and lowest in MS patients, with MS patients falling below even healthy controls.

Sorted-subset TCR libraries were prepared from over 850,000 sorted CD4+ or CD8+ T cells. Peripheral blood underwent Ficoll-Hypaque density gradient centrifugation to isolate PBMCs, which were then cryopreserved in liquid nitrogen. The study also sequenced paired sorted CD4+ and CD8+ subsets from healthy controls, HAM/TSP patients and MS patients. At least ten counts were recorded for this clonotype. Its antigen specificity is not known. The sample holds no much larger clone one base away, and base qualities are not on file. cDNA was synthesized by template-switch 5'RACE using a primer with a 10-nucleotide random unique molecular identifier that tagged each TCR transcript. Every sequencing run covered 15-18 subjects and yielded more than 170 million TCR-beta sequences. Total RNA was extracted with the RNeasy kit. Using the KAPA Real-time Library Amplification kit, TCR-beta VDJ regions were amplified with primers for the TCR constant region and the 5'RACE anchor. A first PCR added sample indexes and Illumina adaptors, after which a second PCR increased the library yield. After purification with Ampure beads, the TCR product of roughly 650 bp was size-selected on a 2% E-gel SizeSelection system. Before pooling, libraries had their quality checked on a Bioanalyzer, their concentration measured with Qubit, and their quantity determined with the Kapa Library Quantification kit. Libraries were sequenced paired-end 2 x 150 bp on an Illumina HiSeq 2500. To increase sequence diversity, about 25-30% phiX was spiked into each library pool. On the study's bioinformatics: The UMI-based MiGEC pipeline processed quality-filtered reads and removed over 80% of raw TCR sequences during error correction. IMGT germline references were used for aligning VDJ genes, and each clonotype was defined as a unique CDR3 amino acid sequence together with its V-J genes. Clonal expansion, Shannon diversity, and CDR3 relatedness (CalcPairwiseDistances, ClusterSamples) were evaluated with VDJtools, and phylogenetic trees were built with CLCbio workbench. Clones with at least 8 unique UMIs were defined as expanded, with this threshold being based on coefficient-of-variation modelling across technical triplicates. The raw public data were reprocessed by TCRdb itself: fastp quality trimming at Q25, MiXCR clonotype calling, in-frame beta chains only. Duplicate CDR3 protein sequences are folded into a single record with the most common DNA and genes. The V and J calls, along with clone size, are taken from TCRdb and not from the paper's own processing. The sample table records tens of thousands of distinct CDR3 sequences; less than 25% of these occur just once. 25% to 30% of the sample rests with the top ten.

Ends trimmed: V by 2 bases, J by 5 bases; bases unmatched to a gene: 4. Including cysteine and phenylalanine, the CDR3 has 14 amino acids. Left in the record is the CDR3 DNA by itself, 42 bases read in frame from the first base. Reading the germline V gene gives CDR1 SGHTA and CDR2 FQGNSA. The TCR comes from a middle-aged man with HTLV-1-associated myelopathy (HAM/TSP). The sample was CD4+ T cells from blood. The chain is assembled from TRBV7-2 and TRBJ1-2, with TRBD1 matching 8 junction bases. The nucleotide sequence is TGTGCCAGCAGCTTAAACCAGGGGGCGTATGGCTACACCTTC. This yields the protein CASSLNQGAYGYTF.